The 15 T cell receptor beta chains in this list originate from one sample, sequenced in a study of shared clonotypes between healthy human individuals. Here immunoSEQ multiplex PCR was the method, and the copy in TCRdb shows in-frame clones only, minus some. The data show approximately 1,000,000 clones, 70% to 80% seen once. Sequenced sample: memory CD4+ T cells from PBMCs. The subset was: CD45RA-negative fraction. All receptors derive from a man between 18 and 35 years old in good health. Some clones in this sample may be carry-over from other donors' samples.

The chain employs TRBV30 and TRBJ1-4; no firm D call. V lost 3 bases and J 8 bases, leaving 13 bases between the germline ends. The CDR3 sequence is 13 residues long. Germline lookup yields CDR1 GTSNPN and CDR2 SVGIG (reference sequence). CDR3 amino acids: CAWSGGPQEKLFF. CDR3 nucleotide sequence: TGTGCCTGGAGCGGAGGGCCCCAGGAAAAACTGTTTTTT.

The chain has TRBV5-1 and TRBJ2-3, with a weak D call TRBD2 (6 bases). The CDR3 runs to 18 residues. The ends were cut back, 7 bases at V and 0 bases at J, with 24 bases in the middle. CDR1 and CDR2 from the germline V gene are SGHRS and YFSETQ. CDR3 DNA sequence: TGCGCCAGCTGCCGGGGGAAGGCTAGCAACCCTAGCACAGATACGCAGTATTTT. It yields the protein CASCRGKASNPSTDTQYF.

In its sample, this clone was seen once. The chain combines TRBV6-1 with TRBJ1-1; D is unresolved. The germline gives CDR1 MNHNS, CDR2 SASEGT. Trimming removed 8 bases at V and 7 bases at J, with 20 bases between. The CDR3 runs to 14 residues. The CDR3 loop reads CASPEEGHVGEAFF. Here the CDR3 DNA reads TGTGCCAGCCCCGAAGAGGGCCACGTCGGTGAAGCTTTCTTT.

The DNA of the CDR3 is TGCGCCAGCAGCCTAGGGCCAGAGACAGTTCAAGAGACCCAGTACTTC. It specifies CASSLGPETVQETQYF. The gene calls are TRBV5-1 and TRBJ2-5; a weak D match, TRBD1 (5 bases). CDR3 length: 16 amino acids. V shed 4 bases and J shed 2 bases, with 18 bases lying between them. The V gene's germline CDR1 is SGHRS and CDR2 YFSETQ.

The DNA for the CDR3 is TGCGCCAGCAGCTTGTTCCCAGGGGAAAACATTCAGTACTTC. It is translated as CASSLFPGENIQYF. J is TRBJ2-4 and V is TRBV5-1; possible D gene TRBD1, 6 bases. Trimming took off 1 base at V and 5 bases at J, with 10 bases between the two ends. The CDR3 consists of 14 residues. Germline V gives CDR1 SGHRS, CDR2 YFSETQ.

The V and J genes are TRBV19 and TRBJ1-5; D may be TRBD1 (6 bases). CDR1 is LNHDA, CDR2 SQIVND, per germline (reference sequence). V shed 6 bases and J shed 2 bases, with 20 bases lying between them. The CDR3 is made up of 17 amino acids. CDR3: CASRVGQRGGGNQPQHF. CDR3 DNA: TGTGCCAGTAGGGTCGGACAGCGGGGAGGGGGCAATCAGCCCCAGCATTTT.

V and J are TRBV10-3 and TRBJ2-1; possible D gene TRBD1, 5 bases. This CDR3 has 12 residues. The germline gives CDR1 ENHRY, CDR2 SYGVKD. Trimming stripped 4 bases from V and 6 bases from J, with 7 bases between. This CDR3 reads CAISAGPNEQFF. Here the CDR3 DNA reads TGTGCCATCAGTGCAGGGCCCAATGAGCAGTTCTTC.

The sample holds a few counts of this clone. CDR3 nucleotide sequence: TGTGCCTTAACACAGGGCCACTATGGCTACACCTTC. Translated: CALTQGHYGYTF. The chain has TRBV30 and TRBJ1-2; TRBD1 is a possible D gene (6 bases). Germline loops: CDR1 GTSNPN, CDR2 SVGIG (reference sequence). This CDR3 is built from 12 residues. V was shortened by 7 bases and J by 3 bases, with 12 bases between the two germline ends. The full variable domain, in which reference TRBV30 and TRBJ1-2 provide the parts outside the CDR3, is SQTIHQWPATLVQPVGSPLSLECTVEGTSNPNLYWYRQAAGRGLQLLFYSVGIGQISSEVPQNLSASRPQDRQFILSSKKLLLSDSGFYLCALTQGHYGYTFGSGTRLTVV.

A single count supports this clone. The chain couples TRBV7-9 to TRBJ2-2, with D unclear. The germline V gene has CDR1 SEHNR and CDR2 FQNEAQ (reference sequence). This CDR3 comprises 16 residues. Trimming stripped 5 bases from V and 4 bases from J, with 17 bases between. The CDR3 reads CASSPPRLGITGELFF. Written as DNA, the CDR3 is TGTGCCAGCAGCCCCCCGCGGCTGGGTATCACCGGGGAGCTGTTTTTT.

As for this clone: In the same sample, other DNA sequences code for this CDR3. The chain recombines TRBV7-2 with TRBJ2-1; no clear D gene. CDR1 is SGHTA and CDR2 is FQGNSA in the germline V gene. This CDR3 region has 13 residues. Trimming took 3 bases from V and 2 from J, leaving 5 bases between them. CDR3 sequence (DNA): TGTGCCAGCAGCTTTACAGCCTACAATGAGCAGTTCTTC. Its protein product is CASSFTAYNEQFF.

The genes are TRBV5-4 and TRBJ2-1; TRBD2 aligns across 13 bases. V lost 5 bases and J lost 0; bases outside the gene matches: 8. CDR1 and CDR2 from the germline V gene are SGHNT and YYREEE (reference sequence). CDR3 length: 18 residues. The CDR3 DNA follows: TGTGCCAGCAGTCGACTAGCGGGAGGTTCTATCTCCTACAATGAGCAGTTCTTC. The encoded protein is CASSRLAGGSISYNEQFF.

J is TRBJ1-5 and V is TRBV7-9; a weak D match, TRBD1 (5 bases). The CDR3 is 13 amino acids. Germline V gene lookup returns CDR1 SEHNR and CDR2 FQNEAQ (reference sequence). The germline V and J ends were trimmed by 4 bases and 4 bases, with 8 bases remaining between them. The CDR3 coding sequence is TGTGCCAGCAGCTGGGGCAGAAATCAGCCCCAGCATTTT. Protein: CASSWGRNQPQHF.

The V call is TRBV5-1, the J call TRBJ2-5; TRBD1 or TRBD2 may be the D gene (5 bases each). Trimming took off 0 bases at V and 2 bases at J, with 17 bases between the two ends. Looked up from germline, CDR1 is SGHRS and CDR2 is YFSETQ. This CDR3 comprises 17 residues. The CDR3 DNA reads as TGCGCCAGCAGCTTGGGGACTCTCCAGGGATGGCAAGAGACCCAGTACTTC. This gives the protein CASSLGTLQGWQETQYF.

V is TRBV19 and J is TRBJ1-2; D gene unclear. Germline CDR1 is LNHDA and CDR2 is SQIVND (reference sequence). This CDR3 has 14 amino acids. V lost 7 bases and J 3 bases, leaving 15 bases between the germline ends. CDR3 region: CASTQAGLDYGYTF. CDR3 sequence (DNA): TGTGCCAGTACCCAGGCAGGTTTGGACTATGGCTACACCTTC. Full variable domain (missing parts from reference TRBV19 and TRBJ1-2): DGGITQSPKYLFRKEGQNVTLSCEQNLNHDAMYWYRQDPGQGLRLIYYSQIVNDFQKGDIAEGYSVSREKKESFPLTVTSAQKNPTAFYLCASTQAGLDYGYTFGSGTRLTVV.

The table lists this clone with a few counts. CDR3 sequence reads: CASTELGGVAGNTIYF. CDR3 in DNA: TGTGCCAGTACGGAGCTGGGCGGTGTTGCTGGAAACACCATATATTTT. The chain links TRBV19 to TRBJ1-3; D not resolved. The germline V gene encodes CDR1 LNHDA and CDR2 SQIVND (reference sequence). V was trimmed by 7 bases and J by 2 bases, leaving 18 bases between them. CDR3 length equals 16 residues.